Below are 4 T cell receptor beta chains sequenced from a single sample in a study of shared clonotypes between healthy human individuals. CD8 cells regarded as naive lacked CD45RO, were positively chosen for CCR7, and omitted terminally differentiated effector memory CD45RA+ cells. The table came from immunoSEQ multiplex PCR; TCRdb's copy has only in-frame clones and leaves some out. This table has millions of clones, approximately 94% appearing once. The material sequenced was naive CD8+ T cells from PBMCs. These receptor sequences come from a man younger than 35 in good health. Some clones in this sample may be carry-over from other donors' samples.

The genes are TRBV25-1 and TRBJ1-2; D uncertain. This CDR3 has 13 amino acids. Germline CDR1 reads MGHDK; CDR2 reads SYGVNS. Trimming took 5 bases from V and 4 from J, leaving 11 bases between them. This CDR3 reads CASSRTAGYGYTF. The CDR3 DNA reads TGTGCCAGCAGTCGGACCGCGGGCTATGGCTACACCTTC.

This chain connects TRBV28 to TRBJ1-3; D remains unclear. CDR3 length: 16 residues. Germline V gene data show CDR1 as MDHEN and CDR2 as SYDVKM. V was trimmed by 3 bases and J by 0 bases, leaving 12 bases between them. CDR3 protein: CASSFLTQVSGNTIYF. CDR3 sequence (DNA): TGTGCCAGCAGTTTTCTTACCCAGGTCTCTGGAAACACCATATATTTT.

The chain couples TRBV4-1 to TRBJ2-7, with D possibly being TRBD1 or TRBD2 (5 bases each). The CDR3 is 16 amino acids. Germline-derived CDR1 and CDR2 are MGHRA and YSYEKL. Trimming shortened V by 4 bases and J by 2 bases, and 18 bases separated the two germline ends. The CDR3 DNA reads as TGCGCCAGCAGCCCCACTCCGGGACGTGGGGCCTACGAGCAGTACTTC. This gives the protein CASSPTPGRGAYEQYF.

A word on this clone: The sample holds other DNA sequences that translate to the same CDR3. The chain joins TRBV13 to TRBJ2-5; D may be TRBD1 (6 bases). With 1 base removed from V and 3 bases from J, the gap between germline ends came to 6 bases. This CDR3 region has 13 residues. The germline V gene has CDR1 PRHDT and CDR2 FYEKMQ (reference sequence). In nucleotides, the CDR3 is TGTGCCAGCAGCTTAGACAGGGAAGAGACCCAGTACTTC. Its translation: CASSLDREETQYF.